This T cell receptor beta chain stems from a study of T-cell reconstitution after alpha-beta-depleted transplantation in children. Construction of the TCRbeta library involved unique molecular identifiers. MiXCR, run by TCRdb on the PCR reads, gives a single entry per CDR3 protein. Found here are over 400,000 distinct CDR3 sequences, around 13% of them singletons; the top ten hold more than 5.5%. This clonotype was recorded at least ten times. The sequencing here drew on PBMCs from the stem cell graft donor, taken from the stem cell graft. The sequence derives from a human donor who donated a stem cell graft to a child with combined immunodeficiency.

Here the CDR3 reads CSAREFSGNQPQHF. The CDR3 bases are TGCAGTGCTAGAGAGTTTAGCGGCAATCAGCCCCAGCATTTT. This chain connects TRBV20-1 to TRBJ1-5; D unresolved. Germline V gene lookup returns CDR1 DFQATT and CDR2 SNEGSKA (reference sequence). The CDR3 loop spans 14 amino acids. Trimming took off 0 bases at V and 2 bases at J, with 8 bases between the two ends.